A single sample gave rise to the 24 T cell receptor beta chains below, sequenced in a study of blood T cell repertoires in COVID-19. Sequencing used immunoSEQ multiplex PCR; TCRdb keeps in-frame clones, though not all of them. The sample holds more than 150,000 clones, roughly nine tenths seen once. Source material: peripheral blood. The receptors shown here come from a woman in her seventies with acute or convalescent COVID-19.

J is TRBJ2-5 and V is TRBV5-1; D is ambiguous. Germline V CDR1 and CDR2: SGHRS, YFSETQ. The CDR3 loop spans 15 amino acids. V shed 0 bases and J shed 5 bases, with 14 bases lying between them. The CDR3 nucleotides read TGCGCCAGCAGCTTGGACTCCCCTGCCACGGAGACCCAGTACTTC. It encodes CASSLDSPATETQYF.

The chain links TRBV2 to TRBJ1-2; 9 bases match TRBD1. CDR1 and CDR2 (germline): SNHLY, FYNNEI. The CDR3 extends over 14 amino acids. V was clipped by 4 bases and J by 6 bases; unmatched bases: 6. CDR3 in amino acids: CASSALDRGDGYTF. DNA for the CDR3: TGTGCCAGCAGTGCCCTCGACAGGGGGGATGGCTACACCTTC.

V usage is TRBV18 and J usage is TRBJ2-1; the match to TRBD1 covers 7 bases. V lost 3 bases, J lost 0 bases, and 5 bases stayed unmatched. The CDR3 sequence is 16 residues long. Germline V gives CDR1 KGHSH, CDR2 LQKENI. The CDR3 nucleotides read TGTGCCAGCTCACCCCGGGACAGCCTCTCCTACAATGAGCAGTTCTTC. Its protein is CASSPRDSLSYNEQFF.

The chain joins TRBV7-9 to TRBJ2-1, with D possibly being TRBD2 (6 bases). The V end lost 5 bases, the J end lost 6 bases, and 23 bases lay between the germline ends. CDR1 and CDR2 (germline): SEHNR, FQNEAQ (reference sequence). This CDR3 spans 17 amino acids. CDR3 in DNA: TGTGCCAGCAGCCATCCTGTCTTGCTAGGGACTGCCAATGAGCAGTTCTTC. Translating it yields CASSHPVLLGTANEQFF. The entire variable domain, with the rest obtained from reference TRBV7-9 and TRBJ2-1, is as follows: DTGVSQNPRHKITKRGQNVTFRCDPISEHNRLYWYRQTLGQGPEFLTYFQNEAQLEKSRLLSDRFSAERPKGSFSTLEIQRTEQGDSAMYLCASSHPVLLGTANEQFFGPGTRLTVL.

The V gene is TRBV7-2, the J gene TRBJ1-1; 8 bases map to TRBD1. The trim removed 4 bases at V and 4 bases at J, leaving 8 bases unmatched. Per germline, CDR1 SGHTA and CDR2 FQGNSA. The CDR3 is made up of 15 amino acids. The CDR3 spells CASSYGQGFVTEAFF. DNA for the CDR3: TGTGCCAGCAGCTATGGACAGGGCTTTGTCACTGAAGCTTTCTTT. Combining the CDR3 with reference TRBV7-2 and TRBJ1-1 gives the whole variable domain GAGVSQSPSNKVTEKGKDVELRCDPISGHTALYWYRQSLGQGLEFLIYFQGNSAPDKSGLPSDRFSAERTGGSVSTLTIQRTQQEDSAVYLCASSYGQGFVTEAFFGQGTRLTVV.

V and J are TRBV5-6 and TRBJ2-4, with D perhaps matching TRBD2 (5 bases). Trimming pared 0 bases from V and 7 bases from J, leaving 8 bases between. The CDR3 extends over 13 amino acids. The germline CDR1 and CDR2 sequences are SGHDT and YYEEEE. CDR3 protein: CASSLALANIQYF. CDR3 DNA: TGTGCCAGCAGCTTGGCTCTAGCCAACATTCAGTACTTC.

This clone was seen a few times. The chain couples TRBV2 to TRBJ1-1; 10 bases fit TRBD1. The germline gives CDR1 SNHLY, CDR2 FYNNEI. V shed 5 bases, J shed 10 bases, and the junction held 10 bases outside the gene matches. The CDR3 has 14 amino acids. The CDR3 region has the DNA TGTGCCAGCAGTTACGAGACAAGGACAGGGGGAGCTTTCTTT. Residues: CASSYETRTGGAFF.

This chain joins TRBV27 and TRBJ1-5, with 9 bases aligning to TRBD1. Germline CDR1 MNHEY, CDR2 SMNVEV (reference sequence). The ends lost 6 bases at V and 5 bases at J; junction bases unmatched: 5. The CDR3 loop spans 14 amino acids. The CDR3 sequence: CASRPQGADQPQHF. The CDR3 DNA sequence: TGTGCCAGCAGACCACAGGGGGCTGATCAGCCCCAGCATTTT.

The genes are TRBV2 and TRBJ2-5; TRBD2 matches 9 bases. Germline assignment: CDR1 SNHLY and CDR2 FYNNEI. The V and J ends lost 6 bases and 2 bases, in that order; junction bases with no gene match: 7. The CDR3 covers 15 residues. CDR3 coding DNA: TGTGCCAGCAGACCTCAGCGGGGGGAACAAGAGACCCAGTACTTC. Its translation is CASRPQRGEQETQYF.

This chain uses TRBV9 with TRBJ2-1; 8 bases map to TRBD1. J was trimmed by 5 bases and V by 4 bases; bases with no gene match: 14. Looked up from germline, CDR1 is SGDLS and CDR2 is YYNGEE. This CDR3 has 17 residues. The CDR3 bases are TGTGCCAGCAGCCGTGGGATTCAGGGGGCCGAGGACAATGAGCAGTTCTTC. This translates into CASSRGIQGAEDNEQFF.

V gene TRBV10-2 combines with J gene TRBJ1-5; D remains unclear. V was clipped by 9 bases and J by 0 bases, with 18 bases between them. The CDR3 loop spans 16 amino acids. Germline V gene data show CDR1 as WSHSY and CDR2 as SAAADI. CDR3 sequence: CARSSEFGYSNQPQHF. In DNA form, the CDR3 reads TGCGCCAGATCCTCGGAGTTCGGGTATAGCAATCAGCCCCAGCATTTT.

The sample holds one count of this clone. This chain joins TRBV28 and TRBJ2-6; D unclear. V lost 2 bases and J lost 0, with 5 bases in between. Germline values: CDR1 MDHEN, CDR2 SYDVKM. The CDR3 totals 15 residues. CDR3 in DNA: TGTGCCAGCAGTTTACTGAGCTCTGGGGCCAACGTCCTGACTTTC. Translation gives CASSLLSSGANVLTF.

The chain employs TRBV19 and TRBJ2-3, with 7 bases that match TRBD1. Germline V gene sequence: CDR1 LNHDA, CDR2 SQIVND (reference sequence). The J segment lost 0 bases and the V segment lost 8 bases, leaving 8 bases of the junction unmatched. The CDR3 is 15 amino acids. The CDR3 DNA is TGTGCCAGTCAACCGCAGGGGGAGAGCACAGATACGCAGTATTTT. This sequence encodes CASQPQGESTDTQYF. Full variable domain (rest looked up from reference TRBV19 and TRBJ2-3): DGGITQSPKYLFRKEGQNVTLSCEQNLNHDAMYWYRQDPGQGLRLIYYSQIVNDFQKGDIAEGYSVSREKKESFPLTVTSAQKNPTAFYLCASQPQGESTDTQYFGPGTRLTVL.

V is TRBV15 and J is TRBJ1-2; possible D gene TRBD1, 5 bases. This CDR3 has 20 amino acids. CDR1 and CDR2 from the germline V gene are LNHNV and YYDKDF (reference sequence). Trimming shortened V by 0 bases and J by 3 bases, and 26 bases separated the two germline ends. The CDR3 sequence is CATSRDNPPLRQGGDYGYTF. CDR3 bases: TGTGCCACCAGCAGAGATAACCCTCCGCTGCGGCAGGGCGGCGACTATGGCTACACCTTC.

The V gene is TRBV30, the J gene TRBJ1-3; D perhaps matches TRBD1 (6 bases). The germline CDR1 and CDR2 sequences are GTSNPN and SVGIG (reference sequence). The CDR3 contains 15 residues. The ends were cut back, 3 bases at V and 0 bases at J, with 12 bases in the middle. CDR3 sequence: CAWSDGQFSGNTIYF. Here the CDR3 DNA reads TGTGCCTGGAGCGATGGACAGTTCTCTGGAAACACCATATATTTT.

The gene calls are TRBV6-2 or TRBV6-3 and TRBJ2-3, with 7 bases that match TRBD2. This CDR3 region has 14 residues. V dropped 4 bases and J dropped 6; count of bases not matched to a gene: 7. The germline CDR1 and CDR2 sequences are MNHEY and SVGEGT. CDR3 sequence reads: CASSLGGFADTQYF. In DNA, the CDR3 is TGTGCCAGCAGTTTGGGGGGGTTTGCCGATACGCAGTATTTT.

V and J are TRBV4-2 and TRBJ2-3, with 9 positions matching TRBD1. J gave up 4 bases and V 4 bases, and 3 bases lay outside the gene matches. Germline values: CDR1 LGHNA, CDR2 YNFKEQ. CDR3 length equals 14 residues. The CDR3 sequence: CASSPDRGPDTQYF. The CDR3 DNA sequence: TGTGCCAGCAGCCCGGACAGGGGCCCAGATACGCAGTATTTT.

The chain links TRBV2 to TRBJ2-3; 12 nucleotides agree with TRBD2. CDR3 length: 15 amino acids. V shed 6 bases, J shed 6 bases, and the junction held 7 bases outside the gene matches. Germline CDR1 is SNHLY and CDR2 is FYNNEI. CDR3 loop: CASRRLAGGRDTQYF. CDR3 sequence (DNA): TGTGCCAGCAGACGTCTAGCGGGGGGGCGGGATACGCAGTATTTT.

The rearrangement joins TRBV2 to TRBJ1-1, with TRBD1 matching 9 bases. The trim removed 7 bases at V and 5 bases at J, leaving 5 bases unmatched. The CDR3 length is 13 residues. Germline-derived CDR1 and CDR2 are SNHLY and FYNNEI. CDR3 region: CASTGQGQTEAFF. CDR3 coding DNA: TGTGCCAGCACCGGACAGGGGCAGACTGAAGCTTTCTTT.

The rearrangement links TRBV18 to TRBJ1-5; 9 nucleotides match TRBD1. The CDR3 has 16 amino acids. Germline CDR1 KGHSH, CDR2 LQKENI. V gave up 6 bases and J gave up 4 bases; unmatched junction bases: 10. The CDR3 sequence is CASSPPGQGQNQPQHF. CDR3 bases: TGTGCCAGCTCCCCGCCGGGACAGGGCCAAAATCAGCCCCAGCATTTT. Full variable domain (missing parts from reference TRBV18 and TRBJ1-5): NAGVMQNPRHLVRRRGQEARLRCSPMKGHSHVYWYRQLPEEGLKFMVYLQKENIIDESGMPKERFSAEFPKEGPSILRIQQVVRGDSAAYFCASSPPGQGQNQPQHFGDGTRLSIL.

The chain employs TRBV20-1 and TRBJ2-7; D remains ambiguous. This CDR3 comprises 11 residues. V lost 7 bases to trimming and J lost 2 bases, with 9 bases between them. CDR1 and CDR2 from the germline V gene are DFQATT and SNEGSKA (reference sequence). This CDR3 reads CSVSDPYEQYF. The CDR3 DNA reads TGCAGTGTCAGCGATCCCTACGAGCAGTACTTC.

This clone was counted once. Other DNA sequences in this sample translate to the same CDR3. The J gene is TRBJ1-3, the V gene TRBV9, with D possibly TRBD1 on 6 matching bases. Germline CDR1 SGDLS, CDR2 YYNGEE. V was clipped by 4 bases and J by 4 bases, with 12 bases between them. This CDR3 spans 14 amino acids. This CDR3 is CASSPGGAGNTIYF. Here the CDR3 DNA reads TGTGCCAGCAGCCCCGGGGGGGCGGGAAACACCATATATTTT.

This chain connects TRBV7-2 to TRBJ2-3, with 7 bases aligning to TRBD2. V was clipped by 0 bases and J by 5 bases; unmatched bases: 8. Germline CDR1 and CDR2: SGHTA and FQGNSA. This CDR3 comprises 16 residues. CDR3 nucleotides: TGTGCCAGCAGCTTAGCGGTCGGGACTACGATAGATACGCAGTATTTT. It specifies CASSLAVGTTIDTQYF.

The chain carries TRBV6-5 and TRBJ1-3, with no clear D. In germline, CDR1 is MNHEY, CDR2 SVGAGI. With 0 bases removed from V and 4 bases from J, the gap between germline ends came to 13 bases. There are 16 residues in the CDR3. The CDR3 coding sequence is TGTGCCAGCAGTTACTCGCCCCCTACTTCGGGAAACACCATATATTTT. Its translation: CASSYSPPTSGNTIYF.